Listed below are T cell receptor beta chains from one sample, sequenced in a study of memory CD4+ T cells and cytomegalovirus serostatus. Libraries were prepared by immunoSEQ multiplex PCR; TCRdb keeps only in-frame clonotypes and omits some of them. The data show 45,000 to 50,000 clones, with roughly 73% seen just once and 0.5% to 0.65% held by the top ten. Sequenced: memory CD4+ T cells from blood. The receptors derive from an adult in good health and CMV-seronegative. CDR3s include the opening cysteine and the closing phenylalanine or tryptophan. A D gene is named only where the DNA matches it firmly. Clone size is stated in some rows and not others, as once, few, many or a class when expanded.

CDR3 length: 15; clone size: .; J gene: TRBJ2-7; V gene: TRBV9; D gene: .; CDR3 protein: CASSVGGRGTYEQYF; CDR3 DNA: TGTGCCAGCAGCGTAGGCGGCAGGGGGACTTACGAGCAGTACTTC
CDR3 length: 14; clone size: .; J gene: TRBJ1-1; V gene: TRBV7-2; D gene: .; CDR3 protein: CASSFSRGNTEAFF; CDR3 DNA: TGTGCCAGCAGCTTCAGTCGGGGGAACACTGAAGCTTTCTTT
CDR3 length: 15; clone size: few; J gene: TRBJ2-7; V gene: TRBV5-4; D gene: TRBD2; CDR3 protein: CASSLRLAGGHEQYF; CDR3 DNA: TGTGCCAGCAGCCTACGACTAGCGGGGGGGCACGAGCAGTACTTC
CDR3 length: 20; clone size: .; J gene: TRBJ2-7; V gene: TRBV5-3; D gene: .; CDR3 protein: CARSQSPPDVTRIEDYEQYF; CDR3 DNA: TGTGCCAGAAGCCAAAGCCCTCCTGACGTAACAAGAATAGAGGACTACGAGCAGTACTTC
CDR3 length: 14; clone size: .; J gene: TRBJ1-5; V gene: TRBV9; D gene: .; CDR3 protein: CASSVGGFNQPQHF; CDR3 DNA: TGTGCCAGCAGCGTAGGAGGTTTCAATCAGCCCCAGCATTTT
CDR3 length: 14; clone size: many; J gene: TRBJ1-1; V gene: TRBV29-1; D gene: .; CDR3 protein: CSVDPHAGRTEAFF; CDR3 DNA: TGCAGCGTTGATCCCCATGCAGGGCGGACTGAAGCTTTCTTT
CDR3 length: 18; clone size: .; J gene: TRBJ2-1; V gene: TRBV7-9; D gene: TRBD2; CDR3 protein: CASSLGFWAGVSYNEQFF; CDR3 DNA: TGTGCCAGCAGCTTAGGGTTTTGGGCGGGGGTTTCCTACAATGAGCAGTTCTTC
CDR3 length: 17; clone size: .; J gene: TRBJ2-3; V gene: TRBV12-5; D gene: TRBD2; CDR3 protein: CASGLGGGGANTDTQYF; CDR3 DNA: TGTGCTAGTGGTTTGGGCGGCGGGGGGGCCAACACAGATACGCAGTATTTT
CDR3 length: 16; clone size: few; J gene: TRBJ1-1; V gene: TRBV9; D gene: .; CDR3 protein: CASSERDEMLDTEAFF; CDR3 DNA: TGTGCCAGCAGCGAACGGGACGAGATGTTGGATACTGAAGCTTTCTTT
CDR3 length: 16; clone size: .; J gene: TRBJ1-3; V gene: TRBV7-9; D gene: .; CDR3 protein: CASSIRSQGSGNTIYF; CDR3 DNA: TGTGCCAGCAGCATCCGCTCACAGGGCTCTGGAAACACCATATATTTT
CDR3 length: 15; clone size: .; J gene: TRBJ2-7; V gene: TRBV6-1; D gene: .; CDR3 protein: CASSERGKISYEQYF; CDR3 DNA: TGTGCCAGCAGTGAACGAGGAAAAATCTCCTACGAGCAGTACTTC
CDR3 length: 11; clone size: .; J gene: TRBJ2-7; V gene: TRBV6-5; D gene: .; CDR3 protein: CASSDGHEQYF; CDR3 DNA: TGTGCCAGCAGCGACGGCCACGAGCAGTACTTC
CDR3 length: 15; clone size: .; J gene: TRBJ1-3; V gene: TRBV30; D gene: .; CDR3 protein: CAWSTALISGNTIYF; CDR3 DNA: TGTGCCTGGAGTACAGCTCTTATCTCTGGAAACACCATATATTTT
CDR3 length: 14; clone size: once; J gene: TRBJ2-2; V gene: TRBV2; D gene: TRBD2; CDR3 protein: CASRPERGGRELFF; CDR3 DNA: TGTGCCAGCAGACCAGAGCGGGGGGGCCGGGAGCTGTTTTTT
CDR3 length: 14; clone size: .; J gene: TRBJ1-5; V gene: TRBV19; D gene: .; CDR3 protein: CASSITASNQPQHF; CDR3 DNA: TGTGCCAGTAGTATTACCGCTAGCAATCAGCCCCAGCATTTT
CDR3 length: 13; clone size: .; J gene: TRBJ2-1; V gene: TRBV2; D gene: .; CDR3 protein: CASSKERWNEQFF; CDR3 DNA: TGTGCCAGCAGCAAGGAAAGGTGGAATGAGCAGTTCTTC
CDR3 length: 14; clone size: .; J gene: TRBJ1-5; V gene: TRBV2; D gene: .; CDR3 protein: CASQTGNSNQPQHF; CDR3 DNA: TGTGCCAGCCAAACAGGGAATAGCAATCAGCCCCAGCATTTT